These 21 T cell receptor beta chains came from one sample sequenced in a study of identical twins. TCRdb reprocessed the 5' RACE reads via MiXCR and lists one record per CDR3 protein. The sample shows approximately 300,000 distinct CDR3 sequences, 7.5% to 9.5% of them seen only once. The same data also went into a second study, on yellow fever vaccine responses in identical twins.

Sequenced sample: CD8+ T cells sorted from blood. All receptors derive from a woman aged 18-35 years in good health.

This clonotype was counted at least ten times. This chain uses TRBV6-2 or TRBV6-3 with TRBJ2-2; possible D gene TRBD2, 5 bases. This CDR3 region has 14 residues. Trimming pared 2 bases from V and 6 bases from J, leaving 10 bases between. The germline gives CDR1 MNHEY, CDR2 SVGEGT. Here the CDR3 DNA reads TGTGCCAGCAGTTACGAGGGCGAAGCCGGGGAGCTGTTTTTT. Translating it yields CASSYEGEAGELFF.

This clonotype appeared many times. The chain carries TRBV7-2 and TRBJ2-7, with D possibly TRBD2 on 5 matching bases. CDR3 size: 14 residues. Germline V gene data show CDR1 as SGHTA and CDR2 as FQGNSA. V lost 3 bases to trimming and J lost 7 bases, with 16 bases between them. CDR3 bases: TGTGCCAGCAGCTTTCCTAGCCTCCCAAGTGAGCAGTACTTC. It is translated as CASSFPSLPSEQYF.

This clonotype was seen a handful of times. The rearrangement uses TRBV9 and TRBJ1-2; D is unresolved. Trimming took 4 bases from V and 3 from J, leaving 16 bases between them. In germline, CDR1 is SGDLS, CDR2 YYNGEE. The CDR3 length is 15 residues. The CDR3 nucleotides are TGTGCCAGCAGCCCCGGTGTGGAGACTTACTATGGCTACACCTTC. Residues: CASSPGVETYYGYTF.

The rearrangement joins TRBV12-3 or TRBV12-4 to TRBJ1-2; perhaps TRBD1 as D (6 bases). The CDR3 is made up of 16 amino acids. The V end was cut by 5 bases, the J end by 4 bases, with 20 bases between. CDR3 amino acids: CASSMDRRPLGYGYTF. CDR3 sequence (DNA): TGTGCCAGCAGTATGGACAGACGCCCTCTCGGCTATGGCTACACCTTC.

The table lists this clonotype with many counts. The chain employs TRBV7-9 and TRBJ2-3; 8 nucleotides match TRBD1. This CDR3 has 14 residues. Germline-derived CDR1 and CDR2 are SEHNR and FQNEAQ (reference sequence). V lost 4 bases, J lost 4 bases, and 4 bases stayed unmatched. The CDR3: CASSYEDRADTQYF. The DNA for the CDR3 is TGTGCCAGCAGCTACGAGGACAGGGCAGATACGCAGTATTTT.

This clonotype was seen a handful of times. The chain is built from TRBV27 and TRBJ1-4; unclear D gene. Germline assignment: CDR1 MNHEY and CDR2 SMNVEV (reference sequence). Trimming removed 8 bases at V and 5 bases at J, with 15 bases between. The CDR3 is 14 residues long. The CDR3 coding sequence is TGTGCCAGCGGGCGGTTTCGGCTGAATGAAAAACTGTTTTTT. This translates into CASGRFRLNEKLFF.

This clonotype was detected a few times. The chain has TRBV29-1 and TRBJ1-1, with D unclear. CDR1 is SQVTM, CDR2 ANQGSEA, per germline. Trimming took off 5 bases at V and 2 bases at J, with 9 bases between the two ends. The CDR3 has 12 amino acids. CDR3 sequence (DNA): TGCAGCGTTTTAGGAGCTAACACTGAAGCTTTCTTT. It yields the protein CSVLGANTEAFF.

This clonotype was observed many times. The rearrangement joins TRBV20-1 to TRBJ2-1; 8 bases agree with TRBD2. Germline V lookup: CDR1 DFQATT, CDR2 SNEGSKA (reference sequence). This CDR3 contains 15 residues. The V gene end was trimmed by 7 bases and the J gene end by 2 bases; junction bases not matched to a gene: 10. CDR3 sequence: CSERGGDSTYNEQFF. The CDR3 DNA reads as TGCAGTGAACGGGGGGGCGATTCGACCTACAATGAGCAGTTCTTC.

This clonotype was seen ten or more times. J is TRBJ2-3 and V is TRBV12-3 or TRBV12-4; 9 bases match TRBD2. CDR3 length equals 15 residues. V trimming: 6 bases; J trimming: 7 bases; junction bases outside the gene matches: 11. The CDR3 sequence is CASSPNSGGINTQYF. The CDR3 nucleotides are TGTGCCAGCAGCCCAAATAGCGGGGGCATAAATACGCAGTATTTT.

This clonotype was counted at least ten times. The junction shows a germline mismatch at one end, possibly a read error. This rearrangement joins TRBV7-7 to TRBJ2-1, with a possible D match to TRBD2 (5 bases). Germline values: CDR1 SSHAT, CDR2 FNYEAQ (reference sequence). This CDR3 contains 15 residues. CDR3 loop: CASSLEPRTSDEQFF. CDR3 nucleotide sequence: TGTGCTAGCAGCTTGGAGCCCCGGACTTCCGATGAGCAGTTCTTC.

This clonotype was observed a handful of times. CDR3 DNA: TGTGCCAGCAGTTGGACTAGCGGAACCTACGAGCAGTACTTC. Its translation is CASSWTSGTYEQYF. The V and J genes are TRBV27 and TRBJ2-7, with 10 bases identical to TRBD2. Trimming at V came to 4 bases and at J to 2 bases, leaving 2 bases not matched to a gene. Germline V CDR1 and CDR2: MNHEY, SMNVEV (reference sequence). CDR3 length: 14 residues.

The rearrangement joins TRBV29-1 to TRBJ1-2; no definite D call. Looked up from germline, CDR1 is SQVTM and CDR2 is ANQGSEA. This CDR3 spans 13 amino acids. V gave up 3 bases and J gave up 5 bases, with 13 bases separating them. For the CDR3, the DNA is TGCAGCGTTGATGAGGGAACCGGGTATGGCTACACCTTC. Protein: CSVDEGTGYGYTF.

There are a few counts of this clonotype. The J gene is TRBJ1-2, the V gene TRBV14, with a possible D match to TRBD1 (5 bases). This CDR3 is 13 amino acids long. Germline loops: CDR1 SGHDN, CDR2 FVKESK. The V end lost 4 bases, the J end lost 8 bases, and 14 bases lay between the germline ends. The CDR3 DNA reads as TGTGCCAGCAGCCCCGGGTCCGGGGGGGGCTACACCTTC. As protein: CASSPGSGGGYTF. The full variable domain, rest sourced from reference TRBV14 and TRBJ1-2, is EAGVTQFPSHSVIEKGQTVTLRCDPISGHDNLYWYRRVMGKEIKFLLHFVKESKQDESGMPNNRFLAERTGGTYSTLKVQPAELEDSGVYFCASSPGSGGGYTFGSGTRLTVV.

The chain links TRBV19 to TRBJ2-7; D call uncertain. Trimming stripped 2 bases from V and 0 bases from J, with 14 bases between. The CDR3 spans 16 residues. Germline values: CDR1 LNHDA, CDR2 SQIVND (reference sequence). The CDR3: CASSIMVTTASYEQYF. The CDR3 region has the DNA TGTGCCAGTAGTATAATGGTCACGACGGCCTCCTACGAGCAGTACTTC.

Only a few counts were recorded for this clonotype. The chain links TRBV20-1 to TRBJ2-1; 12 nucleotides align to TRBD2. Germline lookup yields CDR1 DFQATT and CDR2 SNEGSKA (reference sequence). The V and J ends lost 0 bases and 8 bases, in that order; junction bases with no gene match: 11. This CDR3 contains 17 residues. The CDR3 coding sequence is TGCAGTGCTAGAGATCGACTAGCGGGGGTCGTTATTGATGAGCAGTTCTTC. This encodes CSARDRLAGVVIDEQFF.

This clonotype was seen only a few times. J is TRBJ2-1 and V is TRBV2; TRBD2 aligns across 13 bases. Germline loops: CDR1 SNHLY, CDR2 FYNNEI. J gave up 8 bases and V 6 bases, and 16 bases lay outside the gene matches. This CDR3 is 18 amino acids long. CDR3 sequence (DNA): TGTGCCAGCAGCGGTACTAGCGGGAGGGCCTTTTTGCAGTATGAGCAGTTCTTC. The encoded protein is CASSGTSGRAFLQYEQFF.

This clonotype was counted at least ten times. The CDR3 region is CSAGGGSKNEQYF. CDR3 coding DNA: TGCAGCGCTGGGGGCGGGAGTAAAAACGAGCAGTACTTC. The genes are TRBV29-1 and TRBJ2-7, with D possibly TRBD2 on 7 matching bases. The CDR3 sequence is 13 residues long. Germline-derived CDR1 and CDR2 are SQVTM and ANQGSEA. Trimming stripped 7 bases from V and 5 bases from J, with 18 bases between.

V usage is TRBV6-1 and J usage is TRBJ1-1; D remains ambiguous. The CDR3 sequence is 16 residues long. In germline, CDR1 is MNHNS, CDR2 SASEGT. The ends were cut back, 5 bases at V and 1 base at J, with 17 bases in the middle. The DNA for the CDR3 is TGTGCCAGCAGTACCATTCCCGGGATCCAGAACACTGAAGCTTTCTTT. Protein sequence: CASSTIPGIQNTEAFF.

In this sample, this clonotype turned up many times. This chain links TRBV20-1 with TRBJ2-3; 7 nucleotides align to TRBD2. The CDR3 extends over 15 amino acids. Looked up from germline, CDR1 is DFQATT and CDR2 is SNEGSKA (reference sequence). V was pared by 6 bases and J by 8 bases, with 17 bases of the junction left unmatched. The CDR3 DNA reads TGCAGTGCCACTAGCCGGGAGGCGCCCATTGGTACGCAGTATTTT. The encoded protein is CSATSREAPIGTQYF.

The V and J genes are TRBV3-1 and TRBJ2-2; maybe TRBD2 (6 bases). Per the germline V gene, CDR1 is LGHDT and CDR2 is YNNKEL (reference sequence). The CDR3 is made up of 17 amino acids. With 3 bases removed from V and 4 bases from J, the gap between germline ends came to 18 bases. CDR3 nucleotide sequence: TGTGCCAGCAGCCACTCTTTTGGAGGGGACCTCACCGGGGAGCTGTTTTTT. Residues: CASSHSFGGDLTGELFF.

Only a few counts were recorded for this clonotype. V usage is TRBV5-1 and J usage is TRBJ1-2; D not resolved. V was cut by 0 bases and J by 2 bases, with 11 bases left in between. Germline-derived CDR1 and CDR2 are SGHRS and YFSETQ. This CDR3 comprises 15 residues. CDR3 DNA sequence: TGCGCCAGCAGCTTGGGTTGGACGGACAACTATGGCTACACCTTC. This codes for CASSLGWTDNYGYTF. Using reference TRBV5-1 and TRBJ1-2 for the parts outside the CDR3, the full variable domain is KAGVTQTPRYLIKTRGQQVTLSCSPISGHRSVSWYQQTPGQGLQFLFEYFSETQRNKGNFPGRFSGRQFSNSRSEMNVSTLELGDSALYLCASSLGWTDNYGYTFGSGTRLTVV.